The sequence of this T cell receptor beta chain was determined in a study of cytomegalovirus exposure and HLA in healthy donors. General observations from the study: According to the study, 160 or so TCR beta chains were cytomegalovirus-associated. Most TCR sequences proved rare, with some public TCRs found in many donors. As confirmed in vitro, three CMV-associated chains were specific for CMV antigens. A subsequent analysis found that TCR clusters from the first cohort also tended to co-occur in the approximately 110 validation repertoires, with about 94% of cluster scores above 0.

A remark on this clone: Its specificity is unknown.

The CDR3 contains 15 residues. V trimming: 8 bases; J trimming: 3 bases; junction bases outside the gene matches: 12. The germline V gene encodes CDR1 ENHRY and CDR2 SYGVKD. Method: immunoSEQ multiplex PCR; TCRdb's copy keeps in-frame clones and lacks some. The table records about 200,000 clones, 88% of them present only once. The TCR sequence derives from a woman aged 18-29 years in good health and CMV-seronegative. The rearrangement uses TRBV10-3 and TRBJ2-7; 8 bases map to TRBD1. The sequencing sample was made of PBMCs. The CDR3 loop reads CAIRTSRTGSYEQYF. CDR3 nucleotides: TGTGCCATCCGTACGTCCCGGACAGGGAGCTACGAGCAGTACTTC.